This is a list of T cell receptor beta chains from one sample in a study of beta chain features in type 1 diabetes. The table came from immunoSEQ multiplex PCR; TCRdb's copy has only in-frame clones and leaves some out. Among around 650,000 clones listed, approximately 13% were seen once. The sequencing sample was made of naive CD4+ T cells from blood. The source of these receptors is a young man with type 1 diabetes. Both conserved end residues are trimmed from each CDR3.

CDR3 length	V gene	J gene	CDR3 protein
12	TRBV7-2	TRBJ1-1	ASSARTGNTEAF
10	TRBV4-3	TRBJ2-1	ASSHRTGEQF
12	TRBV7-9	TRBJ2-1	ASSWGSSYNEQF
13	TRBV11-2	TRBJ1-4	ASSLEGRWYEKLF
12	TRBV9	TRBJ2-2	ASSERPSDGELF
12	TRBV5-4	TRBJ1-4	ASSSTVTNEKLF
13	TRBV18	TRBJ2-5	ASSPGAAGQETQY
12	TRBV7-2	TRBJ2-7	ASQAVTGNPEQY
10	TRBV6-1	TRBJ1-2	ASSEFTDGYT
14	TRBV4-3	TRBJ2-2	ASSQADRGYTGELF
13	TRBV7-2	TRBJ2-7	ASSWVGQGVYEQY
12	TRBV7-2	TRBJ2-7	ASRSDTTSAEQY